The rows below give T cell receptor beta chains drawn from one sample of a study of T cells in localized non-small cell lung cancer. Some clones are missing from TCRdb's copy, which holds only in-frame ones; the method was immunoSEQ multiplex PCR. The table includes around 40,000 clones, 70% to 90% detected once. The specimen comprised peripheral blood, sampled before any cancer treatment. All receptors derive from a man between 35 and 75 years old with stage I lung adenocarcinoma. CDR3s include the opening cysteine and the closing phenylalanine or tryptophan.

TRBV7-9	TRBJ2-1	CASSLAGGRASYNEQFF
TRBV4-3	TRBJ2-7	CASSQDRDVLLGEQYF
TRBV2	TRBJ2-7	CASSKKGSYEQYF
TRBV5-4	TRBJ2-7	CASSQGLAVTNTYEQYF
TRBV4-1	TRBJ1-6	CASSQDRGVGPPLHF
TRBV7-9	TRBJ2-1	CASSLTSGVGNEQFF
TRBV7-2	.	CASSSTGLDSYEQYF
TRBV4-3	TRBJ2-7	CASSPHRTGGYEQYF
TRBV5-1	TRBJ2-1	CASSSDRTSGYNEQFF
TRBV5-6	TRBJ2-6	CASSLQGPGANVLTF
TRBV7-2	TRBJ2-1	CASVRGGLAGSSYNEQFF
TRBV9	TRBJ2-4	CASSPWLGNIQYF
TRBV6-1	TRBJ1-1	CASSERAANTEAFF
TRBV28	TRBJ2-1	CASSPGGAVYNEQFF
TRBV28	TRBJ1-2	CASSPTGNYGYTF
TRBV7-2	TRBJ2-7	CASSMTSGKYEQYF
TRBV9	TRBJ2-5	CASSAGQGMETQYF
TRBV7-2	TRBJ2-7	CASSFGRGSYEQYF
TRBV4-1	TRBJ2-5	CASSPTGLAKETQYF
TRBV5-1	TRBJ2-3	CASAGQGLDTQYF
TRBV7-9	TRBJ2-3	CASSATWGISSTDTQYF
TRBV4-3	TRBJ2-7	CASSLRTSGFYEQYF
TRBV5-4	TRBJ2-2	CASSLDGGRGTGELFF
TRBV7-9	TRBJ2-7	CASSLVGESEQYF
TRBV10-3	TRBJ2-5	CAISEGASGSETQYF
TRBV11-3	TRBJ2-1	CASSTGQGNEQFF
TRBV5-1	TRBJ1-6	CASSFRGDSPLHF
TRBV10-3	TRBJ2-7	CAISPGGYEQYF
TRBV5-1	TRBJ2-3	CASSLARGDTQYF
TRBV5-6	TRBJ1-1	CASSLRDSKAAFF
TRBV19	TRBJ2-1	CASSPPGLYNEQFF
TRBV6-4	TRBJ2-1	CASSEGAGTHNEQFF